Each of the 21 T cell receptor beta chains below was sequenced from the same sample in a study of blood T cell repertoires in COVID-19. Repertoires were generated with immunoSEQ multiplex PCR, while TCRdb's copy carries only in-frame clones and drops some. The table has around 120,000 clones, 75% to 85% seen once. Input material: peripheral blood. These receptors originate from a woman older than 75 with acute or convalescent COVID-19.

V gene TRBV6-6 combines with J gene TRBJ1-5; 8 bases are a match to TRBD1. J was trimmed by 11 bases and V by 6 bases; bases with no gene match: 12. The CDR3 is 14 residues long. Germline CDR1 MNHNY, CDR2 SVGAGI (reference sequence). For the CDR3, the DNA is TGTGCCAGCAGGGGGACAGGTTTCGAGATAACCCAGCATTTT. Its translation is CASRGTGFEITQHF.

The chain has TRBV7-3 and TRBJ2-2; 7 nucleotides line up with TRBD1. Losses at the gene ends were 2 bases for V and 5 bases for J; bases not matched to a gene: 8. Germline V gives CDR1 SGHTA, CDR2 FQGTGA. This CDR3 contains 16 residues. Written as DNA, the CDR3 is TGTGCCAGCAGCTTAGCCCCAGGGGGATTTACCGGGGAGCTGTTTTTT. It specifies CASSLAPGGFTGELFF.

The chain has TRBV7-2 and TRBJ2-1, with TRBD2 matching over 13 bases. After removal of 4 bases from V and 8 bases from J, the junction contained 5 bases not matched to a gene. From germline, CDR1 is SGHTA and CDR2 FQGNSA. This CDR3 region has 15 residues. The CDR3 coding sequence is TGTGCCAGCAGCTCACTAGCGGGGGGGCCAGATGAGCAGTTCTTC. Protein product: CASSSLAGGPDEQFF.

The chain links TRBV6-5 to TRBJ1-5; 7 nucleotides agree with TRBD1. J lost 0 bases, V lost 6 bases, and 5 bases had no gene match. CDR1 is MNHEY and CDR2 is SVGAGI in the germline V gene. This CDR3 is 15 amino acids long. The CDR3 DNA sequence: TGTGCCAGCAGCTTGGGACAGCGTAGCAATCAGCCCCAGCATTTT. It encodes CASSLGQRSNQPQHF.

The CDR3 spells CASSRWAGGEQFF. The CDR3 DNA is TGTGCCAGCAGCCGCTGGGCGGGGGGTGAGCAGTTCTTC. V gene TRBV3-1 (or the pseudogene TRBV3-2) combines with J gene TRBJ2-1; TRBD2 matches at 8 bases. Germline V gene sequence: CDR1 LGHDT, CDR2 YNNKEL (reference sequence). The CDR3 extends over 13 amino acids. V lost 4 bases, J lost 9 bases, and 5 bases stayed unmatched.

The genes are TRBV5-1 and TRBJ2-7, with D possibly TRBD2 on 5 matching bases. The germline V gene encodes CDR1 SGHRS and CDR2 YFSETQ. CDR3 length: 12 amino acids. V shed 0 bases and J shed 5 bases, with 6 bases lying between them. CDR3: CASSLAGDEQYF. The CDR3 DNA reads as TGCGCCAGCAGCTTGGCCGGGGACGAGCAGTACTTC.

CDR3 nucleotides: TGTGCCAGCAGTTATACGGGGAACGAGCAGTACTTC. It is translated as CASSYTGNEQYF. The chain is built from TRBV6-2 or TRBV6-3 and TRBJ2-7; TRBD2 is a possible D gene (5 bases). CDR1 is MNHEY and CDR2 is SVGEGT in the germline V gene. This CDR3 contains 12 residues. V lost 3 bases to trimming and J lost 5 bases, with 8 bases between them.

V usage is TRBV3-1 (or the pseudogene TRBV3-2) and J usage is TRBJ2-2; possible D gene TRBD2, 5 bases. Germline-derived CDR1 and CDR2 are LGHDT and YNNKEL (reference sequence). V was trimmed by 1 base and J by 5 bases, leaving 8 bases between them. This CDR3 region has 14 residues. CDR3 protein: CASSQVTGTGELFF. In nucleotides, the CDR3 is TGTGCCAGCAGCCAAGTCACGGGGACCGGGGAGCTGTTTTTT.

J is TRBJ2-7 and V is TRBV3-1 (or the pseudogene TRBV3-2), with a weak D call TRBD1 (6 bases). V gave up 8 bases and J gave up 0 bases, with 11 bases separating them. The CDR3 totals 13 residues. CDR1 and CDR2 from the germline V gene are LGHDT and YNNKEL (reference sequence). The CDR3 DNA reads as TGTGCCAGCGCCCAGGGGAGCTCCTACGAGCAGTACTTC. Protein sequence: CASAQGSSYEQYF.

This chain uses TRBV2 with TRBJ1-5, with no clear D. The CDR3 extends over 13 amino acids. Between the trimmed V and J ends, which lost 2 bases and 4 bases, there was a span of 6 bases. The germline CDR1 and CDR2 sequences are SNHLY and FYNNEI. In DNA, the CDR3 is TGTGCCAGCAGTGAAATGAGGAATCAGCCCCAGCATTTT. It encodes CASSEMRNQPQHF.

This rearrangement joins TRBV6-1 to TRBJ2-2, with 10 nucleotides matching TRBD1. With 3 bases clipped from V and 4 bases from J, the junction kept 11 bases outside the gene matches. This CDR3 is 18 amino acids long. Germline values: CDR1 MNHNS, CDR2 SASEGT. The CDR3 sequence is CASSEMTGTGESTGELFF. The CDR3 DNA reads TGTGCCAGCAGTGAGATGACCGGGACAGGGGAATCCACCGGGGAGCTGTTTTTT.

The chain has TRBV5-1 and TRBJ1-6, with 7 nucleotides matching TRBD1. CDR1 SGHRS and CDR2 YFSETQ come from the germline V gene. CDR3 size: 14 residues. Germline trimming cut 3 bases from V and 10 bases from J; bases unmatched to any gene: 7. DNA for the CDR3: TGCGCCAGCAGCTCGAGACAGGGATTATCACCCCTCCACTTT. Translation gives CASSSRQGLSPLHF.

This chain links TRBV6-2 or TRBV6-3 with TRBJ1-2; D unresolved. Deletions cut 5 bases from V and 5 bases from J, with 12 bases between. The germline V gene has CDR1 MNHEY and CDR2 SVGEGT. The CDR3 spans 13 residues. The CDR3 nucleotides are TGTGCCAGCAGTCCAGTTTCAACGTATGGCTACACCTTC. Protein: CASSPVSTYGYTF.

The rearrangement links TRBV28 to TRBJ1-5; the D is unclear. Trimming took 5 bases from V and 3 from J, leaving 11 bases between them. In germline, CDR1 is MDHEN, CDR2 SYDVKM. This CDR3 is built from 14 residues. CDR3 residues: CASSLEAANQPQHF. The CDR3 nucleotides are TGTGCCAGCAGTCTAGAGGCCGCCAATCAGCCCCAGCATTTT. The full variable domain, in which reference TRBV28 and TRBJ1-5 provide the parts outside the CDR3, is DVKVTQSSRYLVKRTGEKVFLECVQDMDHENMFWYRQDPGLGLRLIYFSYDVKMKEKGDIPEGYSVSREKKERFSLILESASTNQTSMYLCASSLEAANQPQHFGDGTRLSIL.

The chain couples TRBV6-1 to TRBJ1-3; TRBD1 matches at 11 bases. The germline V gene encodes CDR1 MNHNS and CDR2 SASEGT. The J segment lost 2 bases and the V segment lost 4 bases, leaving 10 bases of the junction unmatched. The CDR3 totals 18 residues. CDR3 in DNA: TGTGCCAGCAGTGGACGCCCTCCGGGACAGGGGGCTGGAAACACCATATATTTT. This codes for CASSGRPPGQGAGNTIYF.

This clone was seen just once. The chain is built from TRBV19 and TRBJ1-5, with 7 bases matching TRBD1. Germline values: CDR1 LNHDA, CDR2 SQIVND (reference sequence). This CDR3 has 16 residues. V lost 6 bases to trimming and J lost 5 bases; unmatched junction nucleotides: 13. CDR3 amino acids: CASRRFGQVTDQPQHF. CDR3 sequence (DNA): TGTGCCAGTAGGCGCTTCGGACAGGTAACTGATCAGCCCCAGCATTTT. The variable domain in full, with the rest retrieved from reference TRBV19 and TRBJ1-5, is DGGITQSPKYLFRKEGQNVTLSCEQNLNHDAMYWYRQDPGQGLRLIYYSQIVNDFQKGDIAEGYSVSREKKESFPLTVTSAQKNPTAFYLCASRRFGQVTDQPQHFGDGTRLSIL.

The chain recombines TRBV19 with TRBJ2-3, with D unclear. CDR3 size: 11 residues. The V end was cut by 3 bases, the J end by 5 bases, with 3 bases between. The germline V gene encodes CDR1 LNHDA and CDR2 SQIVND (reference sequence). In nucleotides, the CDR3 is TGTGCCAGTAGTATCTTAGATACGCAGTATTTT. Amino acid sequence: CASSILDTQYF.

The CDR3 sequence is CATSRDVRGGGNQPQHF. CDR3 in DNA: TGTGCCACCAGCAGAGATGTAAGGGGAGGAGGCAATCAGCCCCAGCATTTT. This chain links TRBV15 with TRBJ1-5; TRBD1 might be the D (5 bases). The V gene's germline CDR1 is LNHNV and CDR2 YYDKDF (reference sequence). The CDR3 sequence is 17 residues long. Trimming shortened V by 0 bases and J by 2 bases, and 14 bases separated the two germline ends. Variable domain in full (rest from reference TRBV15 and TRBJ1-5): DAMVIQNPRYQVTQFGKPVTLSCSQTLNHNVMYWYQQKSSQAPKLLFHYYDKDFNNEADTPDNFQSRRPNTSFCFLDIRSPGLGDTAMYLCATSRDVRGGGNQPQHFGDGTRLSIL.

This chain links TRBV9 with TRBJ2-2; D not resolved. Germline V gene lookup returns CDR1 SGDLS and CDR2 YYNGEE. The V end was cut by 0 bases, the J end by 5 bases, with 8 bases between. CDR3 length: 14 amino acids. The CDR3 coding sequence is TGTGCCAGCAGCGTAGGATCGCGTACCGGGGAGCTGTTTTTT. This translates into CASSVGSRTGELFF. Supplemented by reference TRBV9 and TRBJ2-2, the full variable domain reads DSGVTQTPKHLITATGQRVTLRCSPRSGDLSVYWYQQSLDQGLQFLIQYYNGEERAKGNILERFSAQQFPDLHSELNLSSLELGDSALYFCASSVGSRTGELFFGEGSRLTVL.

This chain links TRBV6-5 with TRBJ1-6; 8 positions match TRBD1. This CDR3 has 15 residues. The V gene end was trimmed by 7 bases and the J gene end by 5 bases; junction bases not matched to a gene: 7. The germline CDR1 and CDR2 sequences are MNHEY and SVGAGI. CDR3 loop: CASNDRGPHNSPLHF. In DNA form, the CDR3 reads TGTGCCAGCAACGACAGGGGACCCCATAATTCACCCCTCCACTTT.

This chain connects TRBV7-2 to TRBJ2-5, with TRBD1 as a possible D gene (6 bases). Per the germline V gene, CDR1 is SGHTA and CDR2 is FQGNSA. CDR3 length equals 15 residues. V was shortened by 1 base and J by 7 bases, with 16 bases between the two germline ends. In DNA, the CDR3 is TGTGCCAGCAGCTTAGTGGTGGGGGCCTCAGGGACCCAGTACTTC. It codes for CASSLVVGASGTQYF. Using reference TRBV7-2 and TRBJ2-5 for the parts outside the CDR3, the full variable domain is GAGVSQSPSNKVTEKGKDVELRCDPISGHTALYWYRQSLGQGLEFLIYFQGNSAPDKSGLPSDRFSAERTGGSVSTLTIQRTQQEDSAVYLCASSLVVGASGTQYFGPGTRLLVL.